One sample yielded the 21 T cell receptor beta chains listed below, sequenced in a study of blood T cell repertoires in COVID-19. This table comes from immunoSEQ multiplex PCR, and its TCRdb copy is limited to in-frame clones, with some not included. The sample consists of some 30,000 clones, approximately 87% of them appearing once. What was sequenced was peripheral blood. Receptors were obtained from a human donor in a cohort sampled during active COVID-19.

This clone appeared a single time. This chain joins TRBV19 and TRBJ1-2; 9 positions match TRBD1. CDR3 size: 13 residues. Germline CDR1 is LNHDA and CDR2 is SQIVND (reference sequence). V shed 5 bases, J shed 5 bases, and the junction held 3 bases outside the gene matches. CDR3 amino acids: CASSSTGGYGYTF. The CDR3 region has the DNA TGTGCCAGTAGTTCGACAGGGGGATATGGCTACACCTTC. Using reference TRBV19 and TRBJ1-2 for the parts outside the CDR3, the full variable domain is DGGITQSPKYLFRKEGQNVTLSCEQNLNHDAMYWYRQDPGQGLRLIYYSQIVNDFQKGDIAEGYSVSREKKESFPLTVTSAQKNPTAFYLCASSSTGGYGYTFGSGTRLTVV.

This clone has a handful of counts. This sample includes further DNA sequences coding for the same CDR3. The V gene is TRBV9, the J gene TRBJ2-7; TRBD1 matches at 10 bases. The CDR3 is 15 amino acids. CDR1 SGDLS and CDR2 YYNGEE come from the germline V gene. V was pared by 0 bases and J by 3 bases, with 3 bases of the junction left unmatched. Written as DNA, the CDR3 is TGTGCCAGCAGCGTAGGACAGGGGGCTTACTACGAGCAGTACTTC. Residues: CASSVGQGAYYEQYF.

The V and J genes are TRBV28 and TRBJ1-1; D may be TRBD1 (5 bases). This CDR3 comprises 14 residues. Germline values: CDR1 MDHEN, CDR2 SYDVKM. V lost 6 bases to trimming and J lost 5 bases, with 16 bases between them. The CDR3: CASSLSAGRTEAFF. The DNA for the CDR3 is TGTGCCAGCAGCCTATCCGCGGGGCGAACTGAAGCTTTCTTT.

This chain links TRBV7-2 with TRBJ2-7; 9 bases align to TRBD2. The CDR3 has 15 residues. V was pared by 1 base and J by 3 bases, with 4 bases of the junction left unmatched. Germline CDR1 reads SGHTA; CDR2 reads FQGNSA. The CDR3 is CASSLGQRGVYEQYF. In DNA, the CDR3 is TGTGCCAGCAGCTTAGGGCAGCGGGGGGTCTACGAGCAGTACTTC.

This CDR3 reads CASSLGLATDTQYF. In nucleotides, the CDR3 is TGCGCCAGCAGCTTGGGACTAGCCACAGATACGCAGTATTTT. The chain links TRBV5-1 to TRBJ2-3; TRBD2 aligns across 7 bases. This CDR3 has 14 residues. Germline V gene lookup returns CDR1 SGHRS and CDR2 YFSETQ. The V segment lost 0 bases and the J segment 2 bases; nucleotides outside the gene matches: 0.

This clone turned up a few times. The V call is TRBV18, the J call TRBJ2-7, with 8 positions matching TRBD1. Germline assignment: CDR1 KGHSH and CDR2 LQKENI. V was clipped by 1 base and J by 11 bases; unmatched bases: 10. This CDR3 spans 14 amino acids. CDR3 nucleotides: TGTGCCAGCTCACCACAGGACAGGGTTGAGGTGGAGTACTTC. Protein product: CASSPQDRVEVEYF.

The V gene is TRBV6-6, the J gene TRBJ2-7, with TRBD2 matching 11 bases. From germline, CDR1 is MNHNY and CDR2 SVGAGI (reference sequence). The CDR3 spans 14 residues. Trimming took 4 bases from V and 2 from J; bases not matched to a gene: 1. Here the CDR3 reads CASSLLAGAYEQYF. CDR3 nucleotides: TGTGCCAGCAGTTTACTAGCGGGAGCCTACGAGCAGTACTTC.

The chain couples TRBV19 to TRBJ2-7; 12 bases fit TRBD1. The CDR3 sequence is 17 residues long. Trimming took 0 bases from V and 5 from J; bases not matched to a gene: 8. The V gene's germline CDR1 is LNHDA and CDR2 SQIVND (reference sequence). The CDR3 protein is CASSIDTGTGGFHEQYF. CDR3 DNA: TGTGCCAGTAGTATAGATACCGGGACAGGGGGCTTCCACGAGCAGTACTTC.

CDR3 nucleotide sequence: TGTGCCAGCAGCTTAGATAGGACAGGGAACTATGGCTACACCTTC. Encoded protein: CASSLDRTGNYGYTF. The chain links TRBV11-2 to TRBJ1-2, with 8 nucleotides matching TRBD1. J lost 2 bases, V lost 0 bases, and 2 bases had no gene match. The CDR3 totals 15 residues. Germline V gene sequence: CDR1 SGHAT, CDR2 FQNNGV.

This chain connects TRBV10-2 to TRBJ2-2; the D gene is possibly TRBD1 (5 bases). V dropped 7 bases and J dropped 8 bases, with 17 bases sitting between them. Germline lookup yields CDR1 WSHSY and CDR2 SAAADI. The CDR3 extends over 14 amino acids. The CDR3 nucleotides are TGCGCCAGCACGTGGCAGGGATGGATGGGGGAGCTGTTTTTT. This translates into CASTWQGWMGELFF.

The chain recombines TRBV19 with TRBJ1-1; D is uncertain. The CDR3 runs to 14 residues. The V gene's germline CDR1 is LNHDA and CDR2 SQIVND (reference sequence). The germline V and J ends were trimmed by 0 bases and 5 bases, with 10 bases remaining between them. The CDR3 is CASSIDPTATEAFF. CDR3 coding DNA: TGTGCCAGTAGTATAGATCCAACAGCTACTGAAGCTTTCTTT.

The chain uses TRBV6-5 and TRBJ1-1, with D hard to call. The V end was cut by 0 bases, the J end by 2 bases, with 13 bases between. Per germline, CDR1 MNHEY and CDR2 SVGAGI. The CDR3 is 16 amino acids. CDR3 DNA: TGTGCCAGCAGTTACTCGGCGGGGTTGCGTAACACTGAAGCTTTCTTT. Translation gives CASSYSAGLRNTEAFF.

J is TRBJ2-1 and V is TRBV24-1, with TRBD2 identical over 10 bases. Germline V gives CDR1 KGHDR, CDR2 SFDVKD. With 9 bases clipped from V and 7 bases from J, the junction kept 17 bases outside the gene matches. The CDR3 sequence is 17 residues long. For the CDR3, the DNA is TGTGCCACCGAAGGTAGCGGGGGGTCTGGGGTATTGAATGAGCAGTTCTTC. Amino acids: CATEGSGGSGVLNEQFF.

The V call is TRBV7-2, the J call TRBJ1-1, with 7 bases that match TRBD1. This CDR3 comprises 14 residues. Trimming at V came to 5 bases and at J to 7 bases, leaving 10 bases not matched to a gene. CDR1 and CDR2 from the germline V gene are SGHTA and FQGNSA. The CDR3 coding sequence is TGTGCCAGCAGCCCCGGGACAGAGTCGTTTGAAGCTTTCTTT. It translates to CASSPGTESFEAFF.

This clone was observed a single time. This chain connects TRBV9 to TRBJ1-2; perhaps TRBD1 as D (6 bases). This CDR3 region has 14 residues. The germline CDR1 and CDR2 sequences are SGDLS and YYNGEE. V lost 3 bases and J 2 bases, leaving 11 bases between the germline ends. CDR3 DNA: TGTGCCAGCAGCGGGAATAGGGGGAACTATGGCTACACCTTC. This encodes CASSGNRGNYGYTF.

This clone was observed a handful of times. CDR3 residues: CASSDRTGSGYTF. CDR3 sequence (DNA): TGTGCCAGCAGTGACAGGACAGGGTCTGGCTACACCTTC. The chain combines TRBV6-6 with TRBJ1-2; 8 bases are shared with TRBD1. Germline trimming cut 5 bases from V and 7 bases from J; bases unmatched to any gene: 6. The CDR3 consists of 13 residues. Germline loops: CDR1 MNHNY, CDR2 SVGAGI (reference sequence).

The rearrangement uses TRBV18 and TRBJ1-1; 9 nucleotides agree with TRBD1. Germline CDR1 KGHSH, CDR2 LQKENI. The CDR3 length is 19 residues. V was clipped by 1 base and J by 1 base; unmatched bases: 13. CDR3 region: CASSPQRLRTGEQNTEAFF. The CDR3 DNA follows: TGTGCCAGCTCACCACAGAGATTACGGACAGGGGAGCAGAACACTGAAGCTTTCTTT.

The V and J genes are TRBV20-1 and TRBJ1-1, with TRBD1 matching 12 bases. V lost 3 bases to trimming and J lost 5 bases; unmatched junction nucleotides: 10. CDR1 and CDR2 from the germline V gene are DFQATT and SNEGSKA (reference sequence). The CDR3 totals 16 residues. Here the CDR3 reads CSASDKLGQGATEAFF. CDR3 DNA: TGCAGTGCTAGTGACAAGCTGGGACAGGGGGCTACTGAAGCTTTCTTT.

V gene TRBV10-3 combines with J gene TRBJ2-5, with 7 bases identical to TRBD2. This CDR3 has 14 residues. Per the germline V gene, CDR1 is ENHRY and CDR2 is SYGVKD. V was clipped by 2 bases and J by 5 bases; unmatched bases: 5. In nucleotides, the CDR3 is TGTGCCATCAGTGAGAATGGGCGGGGGGAGACCCAGTACTTC. It specifies CAISENGRGETQYF.

In this sample, this clone turned up a few times. The chain links TRBV7-9 to TRBJ1-2, with TRBD1 identical over 9 bases. The CDR3 loop spans 14 amino acids. Germline V gene data show CDR1 as SEHNR and CDR2 as FQNEAQ (reference sequence). V was clipped by 7 bases and J by 7 bases; unmatched bases: 10. The DNA of the CDR3 is TGTGCCAGCAACCTGGGACAGGGACTCGGTGGCTACACCTTC. Its translation: CASNLGQGLGGYTF.

The chain combines TRBV5-1 with TRBJ2-7, with D unresolved. Germline V CDR1 and CDR2: SGHRS, YFSETQ. Trimming shortened V by 0 bases and J by 4 bases, and 14 bases separated the two germline ends. The CDR3 is made up of 15 amino acids. The CDR3 DNA is TGCGCCAGCAGCTTGGTCTGGCAGTCAGGATACGAGCAGTACTTC. It is translated as CASSLVWQSGYEQYF.